This T cell receptor (beta chain) appears in the sequencing data of a study of CD8 T cells in Susac syndrome. Through negative isolation, CD4+ and CD8+ T cells were obtained, while TEMRA cells were enriched using FACS. Reverse transcription of 0.5 to 1 ug RNA was performed with random hexamers. One entry per CDR3 protein, called by TCRdb with MiXCR from the immunoSEQ multiplex PCR reads. The table has under 200,000 distinct CDR3 sequences, around 94% seen once. Sequenced input: CD4+ T cells from PBMCs. This clonotype was obtained from a human donor with Susac syndrome.

CDR3 sequence: CASSQERTGGYGYTF. The CDR3 region has the DNA TGTGCCAGCAGCCAAGAGAGGACAGGGGGCTATGGCTACACCTTC. The chain has TRBV4-2 and TRBJ1-2, with 10 positions matching TRBD1. Germline CDR1 and CDR2: LGHNA and YNFKEQ. The CDR3 covers 15 residues. Trimming cost V 0 bases and J 4 bases; bases outside gene matches: 2.